This T cell receptor (beta chain) is drawn from a study of early T cells in non-severe SARS-CoV-2 infection. Study context: Chains were not paired, and sequencing was done on bulk RNA from unsorted whole blood. General study points: VDJdb-based matching was biased toward anti-spike CD8 responses and missed private and CD4 specificities.

Individual cDNA molecules carried attached unique molecular identifiers. TCRdb redid the calling of the 5' RACE reads with MiXCR, one entry per CDR3 protein. The sample records about 80,000 distinct CDR3 sequences, over 9% being singletons. Trimming at V came to 0 bases and at J to 5 bases, leaving 6 bases not matched to a gene. This CDR3 is 16 amino acids long. Germline CDR1 reads LGHDT; CDR2 reads YNNKEL (reference sequence). There are many counts of this clonotype. Antigen specificity is unknown. This receptor was obtained from an adult who was a healthcare worker with PCR-confirmed SARS-CoV-2 infection or an uninfected control (not recorded which). The chain joins TRBV3-1 to TRBJ2-1; the match to TRBD1 covers 8 bases. The sequencing input was whole blood. CDR3 protein: CASSQDSGGVHNEQFF. The CDR3 DNA reads as TGTGCCAGCAGCCAAGATTCAGGGGGCGTCCACAATGAGCAGTTCTTC.